These 13 T cell receptor beta chains were all obtained from the same sample, sequenced in a study of beta chain features in type 1 diabetes. Every isolated RNA sample was fully reverse transcribed, so sequencing captured expressed TCRB transcripts. Repertoires were generated with immunoSEQ multiplex PCR, while TCRdb's copy carries only in-frame clones and drops some. The table includes just over 450,000 clones, approximately 30% detected once. Specimen: naive CD4+ T cells from blood. These receptors were collected from a man between 18 and 29 years old in good health.

The chain couples TRBV5-1 to TRBJ2-5, with D possibly being TRBD2 (5 bases). V shed 3 bases and J shed 1 base, with 10 bases lying between them. The CDR3 extends over 14 amino acids. Germline CDR1 is SGHRS and CDR2 is YFSETQ. CDR3 sequence reads: CASSSGILQETQYF. As DNA, the CDR3 is TGCGCCAGCAGCTCGGGGATACTCCAAGAGACCCAGTACTTC.

This clone was seen a few times. The rearrangement links TRBV7-2 to TRBJ1-1; D gene ambiguous. V dropped 1 base and J dropped 4 bases, with 13 bases sitting between them. The germline V gene has CDR1 SGHTA and CDR2 FQGNSA. This CDR3 spans 15 amino acids. The chain's CDR3 is CASSLVARLGTEAFF. In DNA form, the CDR3 reads TGTGCCAGCAGCTTAGTGGCCAGGCTTGGCACTGAAGCTTTCTTT.

Points on this clone: Other DNA sequences from this sample encode an identical CDR3 as well. V and J are TRBV30 and TRBJ1-3; D gene unclear. Trimming left V 1 base short and J 5 bases short, with 3 bases between. CDR1 is GTSNPN, CDR2 SVGIG, per germline (reference sequence). The CDR3 runs 11 residues. The CDR3 here is CAWSARNTIYF. Written as DNA, the CDR3 is TGTGCCTGGAGTGCCCGAAACACCATATATTTT.

There are a few counts of this clone. The chain uses TRBV28 and TRBJ2-1, with 10 nucleotides matching TRBD2. The germline V gene has CDR1 MDHEN and CDR2 SYDVKM. This CDR3 spans 16 amino acids. V lost 8 bases and J lost 2; bases outside the gene matches: 9. The CDR3 loop reads CASESAGLAPYNEQFF. The CDR3, as DNA: TGTGCCAGCGAGTCCGCGGGACTAGCGCCCTACAATGAGCAGTTCTTC. The entire variable domain, with the rest obtained from reference TRBV28 and TRBJ2-1, is as follows: DVKVTQSSRYLVKRTGEKVFLECVQDMDHENMFWYRQDPGLGLRLIYFSYDVKMKEKGDIPEGYSVSREKKERFSLILESASTNQTSMYLCASESAGLAPYNEQFFGPGTRLTVL.

The chain carries TRBV2 and TRBJ2-1; 11 nucleotides match TRBD2. In germline, CDR1 is SNHLY, CDR2 FYNNEI. The CDR3 totals 15 residues. V dropped 6 bases and J dropped 6; count of bases not matched to a gene: 7. As DNA, the CDR3 is TGTGCCAGCAGCCTACAGACTAGCGGGACCAATGAGCAGTTCTTC. Translation gives CASSLQTSGTNEQFF.

The J gene is TRBJ2-4, the V gene TRBV2; D gene uncertain. Trimming took off 4 bases at V and 1 base at J, with 11 bases between the two ends. Germline CDR1 is SNHLY and CDR2 is FYNNEI. The length of the CDR3 is 15 residues. The CDR3 DNA sequence: TGTGCCAGCAGTGCCCAGGTCCTGGCCAAAAACATTCAGTACTTC. Encoded protein: CASSAQVLAKNIQYF.

This clone was seen more than once but under ten times. The chain combines TRBV6-1 with TRBJ1-1, with 7 positions matching TRBD1. The germline gives CDR1 MNHNS, CDR2 SASEGT. V lost 7 bases to trimming and J lost 4 bases; unmatched junction nucleotides: 12. There are 15 residues in the CDR3. In DNA form, the CDR3 reads TGTGCCAGCACAAGACAGGGCATAGGGACCACTGAAGCTTTCTTT. Translation gives CASTRQGIGTTEAFF.

This chain connects TRBV7-9 to TRBJ2-3; D is ambiguous. Germline V lookup: CDR1 SEHNR, CDR2 FQNEAQ (reference sequence). Trimming took off 4 bases at V and 0 bases at J, with 8 bases between the two ends. This CDR3 region has 14 residues. CDR3 amino acids: CASSSWTSTDTQYF. In nucleotides, the CDR3 is TGTGCCAGCAGCTCGTGGACGAGCACAGATACGCAGTATTTT.

The rearrangement uses TRBV11-2 and TRBJ1-2; D is unclear. The V gene's germline CDR1 is SGHAT and CDR2 FQNNGV. V shed 5 bases and J shed 2 bases, with 12 bases lying between them. The CDR3 totals 14 residues. CDR3 protein: CASSHIEENYGYTF. The CDR3 DNA sequence: TGTGCCAGCAGCCATATTGAGGAGAACTATGGCTACACCTTC.

This clone turned up a few times. V gene TRBV5-4 combines with J gene TRBJ2-1; tentative D call: TRBD2 (7 bases). V lost 7 bases, J lost 0 bases, and 17 bases lay in between. The CDR3 is made up of 16 amino acids. Germline CDR1 reads SGHNT; CDR2 reads YYREEE (reference sequence). The CDR3 spells CASAKAGASSYNEQFF. Here the CDR3 DNA reads TGTGCCAGCGCCAAGGCGGGGGCAAGCTCCTACAATGAGCAGTTCTTC.

This chain uses TRBV11-2 with TRBJ2-5; D gene ambiguous. Trimming pared 5 bases from V and 4 bases from J, leaving 14 bases between. Germline V gives CDR1 SGHAT, CDR2 FQNNGV. The CDR3 loop spans 14 amino acids. This chain's CDR3 is CASSQLDQRETQYF. In DNA form, the CDR3 reads TGTGCCAGCAGCCAACTTGACCAGCGAGAGACCCAGTACTTC.

This clone has just a few counts. The J gene is TRBJ1-5, the V gene TRBV29-1; D possibly corresponds to TRBD1 (6 bases). The V end was cut by 4 bases, the J end by 0 bases, with 13 bases between. CDR3 length: 15 residues. From germline, CDR1 is SQVTM and CDR2 ANQGSEA. CDR3 in DNA: TGCAGCGTTGGCTTAGGGGGGAATAGCAATCAGCCCCAGCATTTT. As protein: CSVGLGGNSNQPQHF.

This clone showed up just a few times. The genes are TRBV29-1 and TRBJ2-2; D is ambiguous. Germline CDR1 and CDR2: SQVTM and ANQGSEA. The CDR3 consists of 13 residues. V was trimmed by 6 bases and J by 5 bases, leaving 13 bases between them. The CDR3 DNA reads as TGCAGCGTAGTTGTTGTATCGACCGGGGAGCTGTTTTTT. This translates into CSVVVVSTGELFF.